This T cell receptor (beta chain) was captured by sequencing in a study of cytomegalovirus exposure and HLA in healthy donors. As regards this clone: Its antigen is currently unknown.

CDR3 size: 16 residues. In the PCR, 60 Vbeta and 13 Jbeta primers were used. The table came from immunoSEQ multiplex PCR; TCRdb's copy has only in-frame clones and leaves some out. The sample contains roughly 170,000 clones, roughly 82% of which appear only once. Whole-study findings and limits: As a later analysis showed, several of the most significant clusters appeared to be linked to common viral pathogens. Exclusion applied to some V segments, including TRBV6-2 and TRBV6-3, as they were indistinguishable. Later on, a genetic analysis was performed. It linked a missense variant in DCLRE1C with V- and J-gene trimming of TCR beta.

This receptor was taken from a girl aged 2-10 years in good health and CMV-seropositive. This chain links TRBV21-1 with TRBJ2-2; the table's D gene call, TRBD1, was not cross checked with the DNA. TRBV21-1 is shown as a pseudogene. Material: PBMCs. The CDR3 loop reads CASSSQTGAPTGELFF. The CDR3 DNA is TGTGCCAGCAGCTCCCAGACAGGGGCGCCCACCGGGGAGCTGTTTTTT.